This T cell receptor beta chain was sequenced for a study of blood T cells in healthy people across ages. Background on the study: Template-switching capture recovered about one barcoded beta molecule per two T cells.

With V trimmed by 5 bases and J by 1 base, 5 bases remained unmatched. This CDR3 has 13 amino acids. The germline gives CDR1 DFQATT, CDR2 SNEGSKA (reference sequence). A J-beta primer mix and a sample-barcoded 5' primer were used in a second PCR of about 7 to 11 cycles. A template-switch adaptor with 12 random nucleotides tagged each cDNA molecule. TCRdb processed the 5' RACE reads anew with MiXCR; each CDR3 protein has one entry. The profile shows approximately 850,000 distinct CDR3 sequences, 44% of them singletons. The donors, all healthy, were Caucasians living in Russia, aged 6 to 90. V usage is TRBV20-1 and J usage is TRBJ2-7; TRBD1 aligns across 7 bases. This clonotype was obtained from a man aged 60 to 69 in good health. Sequencing input: blood. The CDR3 nucleotides read TGCAGTGCTTCCGGGACAGCTTCCTACGAGCAGTACTTC. Its translation: CSASGTASYEQYF.